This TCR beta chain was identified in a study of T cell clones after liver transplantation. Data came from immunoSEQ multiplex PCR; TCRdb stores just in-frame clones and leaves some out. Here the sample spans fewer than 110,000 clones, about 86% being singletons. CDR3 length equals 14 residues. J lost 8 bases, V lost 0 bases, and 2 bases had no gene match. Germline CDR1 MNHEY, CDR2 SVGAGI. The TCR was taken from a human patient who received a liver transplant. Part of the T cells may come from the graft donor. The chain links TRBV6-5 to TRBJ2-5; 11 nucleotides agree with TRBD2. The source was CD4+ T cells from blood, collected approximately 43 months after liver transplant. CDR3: CASSYSGLAETQYF. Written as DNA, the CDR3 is TGTGCCAGCAGTTACTCGGGACTAGCGGAAACCCAGTACTTC.